The T cell receptor (beta chain) described here comes from a study of post-analysis software for immune sequencing data. Study conclusions and caveats: TRBV5-6, TRBV5-1 and TRBV20-1 were among four or five TRBV segments more frequent in patients than controls.

The library was made from cDNA and included unique molecular identifiers. A single record per CDR3 protein comes from TCRdb applying MiXCR to the PCR reads. The data hold 740,000 or so distinct CDR3 sequences, with about 57% observed a single time. CDR1 and CDR2 (germline): SNHLY, FYNNEI. Trimming stripped 0 bases from V and 12 bases from J, with 3 bases between. There are 10 residues in the CDR3. This clonotype has more than one count but fewer than ten. Its antigen is not identified. This TCR was recovered from a girl aged 10 to 17 with multiple sclerosis. The chain has TRBV2 and TRBJ2-1; D not certain. The sample taken for sequencing was blood. CDR3 protein: CASSEAGQFF. The CDR3 DNA sequence: TGTGCCAGCAGTGAAGCTGGGCAGTTCTTC.